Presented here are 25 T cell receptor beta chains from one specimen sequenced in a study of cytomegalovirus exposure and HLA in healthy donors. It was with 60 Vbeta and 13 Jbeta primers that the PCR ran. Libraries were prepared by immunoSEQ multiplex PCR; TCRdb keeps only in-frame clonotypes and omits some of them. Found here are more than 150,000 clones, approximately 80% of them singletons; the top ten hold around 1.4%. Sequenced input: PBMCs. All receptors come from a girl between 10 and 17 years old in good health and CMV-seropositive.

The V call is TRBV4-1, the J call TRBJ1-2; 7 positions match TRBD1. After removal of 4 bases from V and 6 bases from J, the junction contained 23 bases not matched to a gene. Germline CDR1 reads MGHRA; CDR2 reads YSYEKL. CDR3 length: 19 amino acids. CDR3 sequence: CASSLPLDRKRNLRDGYTF. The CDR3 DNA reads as TGCGCCAGCAGCCTCCCTCTGGACAGGAAGAGAAACCTTCGAGATGGCTACACCTTC.

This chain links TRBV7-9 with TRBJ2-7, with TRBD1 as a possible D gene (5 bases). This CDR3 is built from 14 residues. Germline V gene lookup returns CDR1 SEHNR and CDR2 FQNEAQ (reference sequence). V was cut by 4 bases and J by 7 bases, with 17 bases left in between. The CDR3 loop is CASSSQDARVEQYF. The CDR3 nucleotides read TGTGCCAGCAGCTCACAGGACGCCCGCGTGGAGCAGTACTTC.

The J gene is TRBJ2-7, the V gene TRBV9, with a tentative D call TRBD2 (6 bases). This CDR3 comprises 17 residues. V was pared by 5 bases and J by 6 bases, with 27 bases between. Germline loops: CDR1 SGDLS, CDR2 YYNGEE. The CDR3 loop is CASSPRPTGTLSREQYF. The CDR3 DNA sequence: TGTGCCAGCAGTCCGAGACCGACCGGGACTTTAAGTCGCGAGCAGTACTTC.

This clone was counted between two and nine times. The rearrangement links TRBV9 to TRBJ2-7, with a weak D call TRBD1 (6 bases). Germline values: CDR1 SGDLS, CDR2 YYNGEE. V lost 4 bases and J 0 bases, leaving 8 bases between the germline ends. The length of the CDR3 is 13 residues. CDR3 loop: CASSLDSSYEQYF. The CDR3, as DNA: TGTGCCAGCAGCTTGGACAGCTCCTACGAGCAGTACTTC.

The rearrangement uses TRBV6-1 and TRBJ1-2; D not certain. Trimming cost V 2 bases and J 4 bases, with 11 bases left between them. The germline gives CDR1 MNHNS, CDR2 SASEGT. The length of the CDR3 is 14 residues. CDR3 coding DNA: TGTGCCAGCAGTGAAAATAGAGGCCTCTATGGCTACACCTTC. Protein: CASSENRGLYGYTF.

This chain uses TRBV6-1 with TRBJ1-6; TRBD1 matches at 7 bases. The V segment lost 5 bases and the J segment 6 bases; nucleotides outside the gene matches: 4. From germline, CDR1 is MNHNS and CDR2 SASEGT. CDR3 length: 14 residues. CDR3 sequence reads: CASSPRDSNSPLHF. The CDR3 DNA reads TGTGCCAGCAGTCCCCGGGACAGTAATTCACCCCTCCACTTT.

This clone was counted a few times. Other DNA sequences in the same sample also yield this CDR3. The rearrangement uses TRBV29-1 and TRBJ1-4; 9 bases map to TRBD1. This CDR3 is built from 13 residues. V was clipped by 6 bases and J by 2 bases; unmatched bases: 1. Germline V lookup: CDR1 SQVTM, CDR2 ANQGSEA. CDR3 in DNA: TGCAGCGTACAGGGGGCGACTAATGAAAAACTGTTTTTT. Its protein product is CSVQGATNEKLFF.

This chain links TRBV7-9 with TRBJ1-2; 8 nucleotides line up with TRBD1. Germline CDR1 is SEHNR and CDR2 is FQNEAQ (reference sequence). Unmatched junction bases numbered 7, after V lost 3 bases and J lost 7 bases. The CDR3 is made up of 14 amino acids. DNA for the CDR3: TGTGCCAGCAGCTTTGACAGGGGTTTGGGTGGCTACACCTTC. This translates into CASSFDRGLGGYTF.

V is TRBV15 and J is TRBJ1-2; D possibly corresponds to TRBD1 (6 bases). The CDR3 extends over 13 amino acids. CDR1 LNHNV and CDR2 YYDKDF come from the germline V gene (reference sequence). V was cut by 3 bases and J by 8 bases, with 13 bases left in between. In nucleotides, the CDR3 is TGTGCCACCAGCAGGTCCAGGGGTGAAGGCTACACCTTC. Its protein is CATSRSRGEGYTF.

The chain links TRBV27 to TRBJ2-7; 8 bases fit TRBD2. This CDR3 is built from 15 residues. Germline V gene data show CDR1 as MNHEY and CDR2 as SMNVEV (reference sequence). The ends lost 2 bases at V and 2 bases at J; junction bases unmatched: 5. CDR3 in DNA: TGTGCCAGCAGTTTAGCTAGCGGGTTAACCTACGAGCAGTACTTC. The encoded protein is CASSLASGLTYEQYF.

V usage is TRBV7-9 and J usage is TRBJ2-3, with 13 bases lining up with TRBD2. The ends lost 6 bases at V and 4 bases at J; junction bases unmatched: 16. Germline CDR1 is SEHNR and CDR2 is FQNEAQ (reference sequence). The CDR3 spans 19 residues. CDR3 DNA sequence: TGTGCCAGCAGACTACCACTAGCGGGAGGGGGCAGAGGCGCAGATACGCAGTATTTT. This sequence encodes CASRLPLAGGGRGADTQYF.

This chain's CDR3 is CASSLRQQDYEQYF. CDR3 bases: TGTGCCAGCAGCTTACGTCAACAGGACTACGAGCAGTACTTC. The rearrangement links TRBV7-3 to TRBJ2-7; maybe TRBD1 (5 bases). The CDR3 covers 14 residues. In germline, CDR1 is SGHTA, CDR2 FQGTGA. V was pared by 2 bases and J by 3 bases, with 11 bases between.

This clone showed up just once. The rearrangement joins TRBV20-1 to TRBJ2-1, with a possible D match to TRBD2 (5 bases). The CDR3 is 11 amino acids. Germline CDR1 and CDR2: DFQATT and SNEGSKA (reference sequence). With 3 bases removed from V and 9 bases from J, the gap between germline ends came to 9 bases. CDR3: CSASSAIEQFF. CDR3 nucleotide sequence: TGCAGTGCTAGTAGCGCAATTGAGCAGTTCTTC.

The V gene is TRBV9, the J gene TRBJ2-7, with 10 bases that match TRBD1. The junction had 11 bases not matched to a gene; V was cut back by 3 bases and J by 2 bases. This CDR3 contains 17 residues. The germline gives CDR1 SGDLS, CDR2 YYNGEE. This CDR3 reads CASSDETGTGVPYEQYF. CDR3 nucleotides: TGTGCCAGCAGCGACGAAACCGGGACAGGGGTCCCCTACGAGCAGTACTTC.

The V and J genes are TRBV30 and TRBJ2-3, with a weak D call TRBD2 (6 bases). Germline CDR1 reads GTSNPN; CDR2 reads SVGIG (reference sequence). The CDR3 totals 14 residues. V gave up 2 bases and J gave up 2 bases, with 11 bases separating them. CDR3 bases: TGTGCCTGGAGTCGGGCGGGACTCACAGATACGCAGTATTTT. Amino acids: CAWSRAGLTDTQYF.

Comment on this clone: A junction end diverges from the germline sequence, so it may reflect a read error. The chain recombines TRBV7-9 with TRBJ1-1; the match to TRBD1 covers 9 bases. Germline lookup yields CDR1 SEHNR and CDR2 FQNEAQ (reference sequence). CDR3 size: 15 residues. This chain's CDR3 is CASSPEGQGLGADNF. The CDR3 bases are TGTGCCAGCAGCCCAGAGGGACAGGGTTTGGGTGCCGATAACTTT.

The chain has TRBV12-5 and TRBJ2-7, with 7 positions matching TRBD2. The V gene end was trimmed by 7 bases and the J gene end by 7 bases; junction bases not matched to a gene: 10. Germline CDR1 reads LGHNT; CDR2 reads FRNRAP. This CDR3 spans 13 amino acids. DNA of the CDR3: TGTGCTAGTGCCTGGGAGGGAGGAGGAGAGCAGTACTTC. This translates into CASAWEGGGEQYF.

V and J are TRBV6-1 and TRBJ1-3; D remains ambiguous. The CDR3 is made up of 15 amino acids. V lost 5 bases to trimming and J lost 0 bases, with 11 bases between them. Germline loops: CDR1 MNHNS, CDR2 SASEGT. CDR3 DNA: TGTGCCAGCAGTTCACTCCGAAGCTCTGGAAACACCATATATTTT. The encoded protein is CASSSLRSSGNTIYF.

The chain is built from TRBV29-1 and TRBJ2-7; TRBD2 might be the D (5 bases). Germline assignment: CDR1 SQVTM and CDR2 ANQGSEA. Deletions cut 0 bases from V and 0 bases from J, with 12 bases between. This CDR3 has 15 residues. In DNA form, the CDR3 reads TGCAGCGTTGAAGATCGGTGGGAGAGCTCCTACGAGCAGTACTTC. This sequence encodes CSVEDRWESSYEQYF.

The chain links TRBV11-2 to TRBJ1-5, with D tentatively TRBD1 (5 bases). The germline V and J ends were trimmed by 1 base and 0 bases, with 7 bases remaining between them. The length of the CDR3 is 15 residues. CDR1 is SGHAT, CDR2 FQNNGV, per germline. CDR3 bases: TGTGCCAGCAGCTTAGCAGGGTATAGCAATCAGCCCCAGCATTTT. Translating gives CASSLAGYSNQPQHF.

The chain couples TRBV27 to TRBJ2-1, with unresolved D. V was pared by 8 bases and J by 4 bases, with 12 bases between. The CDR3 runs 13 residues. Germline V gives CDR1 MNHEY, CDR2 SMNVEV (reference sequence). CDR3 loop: CASAPRTYNEQFF. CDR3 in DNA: TGTGCCAGCGCGCCCCGAACTTACAATGAGCAGTTCTTC.

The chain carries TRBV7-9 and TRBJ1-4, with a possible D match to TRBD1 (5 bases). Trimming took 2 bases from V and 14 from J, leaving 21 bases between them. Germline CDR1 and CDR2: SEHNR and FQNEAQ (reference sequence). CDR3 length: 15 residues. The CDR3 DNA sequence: TGTGCCAGCAGCTTATCGGTCGGGACTCCGAAAACGCTGTTTTTT. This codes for CASSLSVGTPKTLFF.

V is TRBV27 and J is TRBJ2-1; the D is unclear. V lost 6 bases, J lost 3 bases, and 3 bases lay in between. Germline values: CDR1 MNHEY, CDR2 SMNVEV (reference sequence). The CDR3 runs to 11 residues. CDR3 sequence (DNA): TGTGCCAGCAGCAACTACAATGAGCAGTTCTTC. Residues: CASSNYNEQFF.

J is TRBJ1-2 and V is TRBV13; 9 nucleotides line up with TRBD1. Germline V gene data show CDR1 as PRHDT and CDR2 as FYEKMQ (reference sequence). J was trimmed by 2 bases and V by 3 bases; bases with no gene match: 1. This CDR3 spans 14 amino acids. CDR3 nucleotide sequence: TGTGCCAGCAGCTTGGGACAGGGAAACTATGGCTACACCTTC. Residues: CASSLGQGNYGYTF.

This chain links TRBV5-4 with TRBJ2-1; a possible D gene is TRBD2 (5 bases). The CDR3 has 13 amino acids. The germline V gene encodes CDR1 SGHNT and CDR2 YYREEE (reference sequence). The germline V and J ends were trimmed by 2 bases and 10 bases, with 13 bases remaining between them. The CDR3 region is CASSLGPSGEQFF. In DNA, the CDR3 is TGTGCCAGCAGCTTAGGCCCCAGCGGAGAGCAGTTCTTC.